The 20 T cell receptor beta chains below were found in one sample sequenced in a study of cytomegalovirus exposure and HLA in healthy donors. The PCR used 60 Vbeta and 13 Jbeta primers. Some clones are missing from TCRdb's copy, which holds only in-frame ones; the method was immunoSEQ multiplex PCR. The sample holds around 150,000 clones, about 79% seen once. The sequenced sample consisted of PBMCs. The receptors were gathered from a woman aged 45-65 years in good health and CMV-seropositive.

The chain is built from TRBV2 and TRBJ2-1; 8 bases map to TRBD1. The ends lost 8 bases at V and 0 bases at J; junction bases unmatched: 0. The CDR3 loop spans 13 amino acids. Germline V gene lookup returns CDR1 SNHLY and CDR2 FYNNEI. The CDR3 DNA follows: TGTGCCAGCGGGACAGGCTCCTACAATGAGCAGTTCTTC. Its protein product is CASGTGSYNEQFF.

This chain uses TRBV5-6 with TRBJ2-3, with 8 bases fitting TRBD1. Germline V gives CDR1 SGHDT, CDR2 YYEEEE. The CDR3 loop spans 16 amino acids. Germline trimming cut 4 bases from V and 4 bases from J; bases unmatched to any gene: 11. In nucleotides, the CDR3 is TGTGCCAGCAGCAAGAGGACAGGGCGTAGGGCAGATACGCAGTATTTT. Its protein is CASSKRTGRRADTQYF.

This clone occurred once. The chain couples TRBV19 to TRBJ2-1; unclear D gene. The V and J ends lost 4 bases and 5 bases respectively, with 18 bases between them. The CDR3 spans 16 residues. Germline values: CDR1 LNHDA, CDR2 SQIVND (reference sequence). CDR3 amino acids: CASSSSRWSFDNEQFF. Here the CDR3 DNA reads TGTGCCAGTAGTAGTAGCCGATGGTCGTTTGACAATGAGCAGTTCTTC.

This chain links TRBV2 with TRBJ2-3; D may be TRBD1 (6 bases). This CDR3 spans 14 amino acids. Germline CDR1 reads SNHLY; CDR2 reads FYNNEI. V was pared by 6 bases and J by 2 bases, with 12 bases between. CDR3 bases: TGTGCCAGCAGAAACAGGGAAATCACAGATACGCAGTATTTT. Translation: CASRNREITDTQYF.

This chain joins TRBV25-1 and TRBJ2-1, with 8 bases that match TRBD1. The trim removed 5 bases at V and 2 bases at J, leaving 5 bases unmatched. The CDR3 extends over 15 amino acids. Germline loops: CDR1 MGHDK, CDR2 SYGVNS. This CDR3 reads CASSRQGRTYNEQFF. The CDR3 coding sequence is TGTGCCAGCAGTAGACAGGGGAGAACCTACAATGAGCAGTTCTTC.

This rearrangement joins TRBV5-1 to TRBJ2-1; a weak D match, TRBD2 (5 bases). Germline CDR1 reads SGHRS; CDR2 reads YFSETQ. The V and J ends lost 1 base and 4 bases respectively, with 12 bases between them. The CDR3 consists of 15 residues. CDR3 DNA sequence: TGCGCCAGCAGCTTGTCGGGGAAGGCTTACAATGAGCAGTTCTTC. This gives the protein CASSLSGKAYNEQFF.

The chain has TRBV10-3 and TRBJ1-5, with 7 bases identical to TRBD1. CDR3 length: 14 amino acids. The germline V gene encodes CDR1 ENHRY and CDR2 SYGVKD. The ends lost 10 bases at V and 1 base at J; junction bases unmatched: 7. The CDR3 spells CASSTGDSNQPQHF. CDR3 in DNA: TGTGCCAGTTCAACAGGGGACAGCAATCAGCCCCAGCATTTT.

The chain links TRBV9 to TRBJ1-1; D is ambiguous. Germline V lookup: CDR1 SGDLS, CDR2 YYNGEE. Trimming stripped 2 bases from V and 1 base from J, with 6 bases between. The length of the CDR3 is 13 residues. Here the CDR3 DNA reads TGTGCCAGCAGCGTGGCACAGAACACTGAAGCTTTCTTT. This gives the protein CASSVAQNTEAFF. Variable domain in full (rest from reference TRBV9 and TRBJ1-1): DSGVTQTPKHLITATGQRVTLRCSPRSGDLSVYWYQQSLDQGLQFLIQYYNGEERAKGNILERFSAQQFPDLHSELNLSSLELGDSALYFCASSVAQNTEAFFGQGTRLTVV.

The rearrangement joins TRBV7-2 to TRBJ2-5, with 8 bases aligning to TRBD1. Germline values: CDR1 SGHTA, CDR2 FQGNSA. V lost 4 bases, J lost 2 bases, and 9 bases stayed unmatched. The CDR3 consists of 16 residues. CDR3: CASSSWTGIVQETQYF. CDR3 sequence (DNA): TGTGCCAGCAGCTCCTGGACAGGGATCGTACAAGAGACCCAGTACTTC.

The rearrangement links TRBV6-1 to TRBJ1-1; D remains unclear. CDR1 is MNHNS and CDR2 is SASEGT in the germline V gene. The V and J ends lost 10 bases and 0 bases respectively, with 12 bases between them. This CDR3 spans 13 amino acids. The CDR3 region is CATEPTMNTEAFF. In DNA, the CDR3 is TGTGCCACCGAACCGACAATGAACACTGAAGCTTTCTTT.

This rearrangement joins TRBV7-6 to TRBJ2-3, with D possibly being TRBD2 (5 bases). Germline V gene sequence: CDR1 SGHVS, CDR2 FNYEAQ. This CDR3 region has 15 residues. Trimming removed 1 base at V and 4 bases at J, with 12 bases between. The CDR3 protein is CASSLGPTRPDTQYF. The CDR3 DNA reads as TGTGCCAGCAGCTTAGGCCCCACTAGGCCAGATACGCAGTATTTT.

V gene TRBV9 combines with J gene TRBJ2-1; TRBD2 aligns across 7 bases. CDR3 length: 15 residues. With 0 bases clipped from V and 4 bases from J, the junction kept 4 bases outside the gene matches. Germline V lookup: CDR1 SGDLS, CDR2 YYNGEE. CDR3: CASSVGRGNYNEQFF. CDR3 nucleotides: TGTGCCAGCAGCGTAGGGCGGGGGAATTACAATGAGCAGTTCTTC.

The V gene is TRBV19, the J gene TRBJ2-4, with a possible D match to TRBD1 (6 bases). The CDR3 spans 15 residues. V shed 5 bases and J shed 8 bases, with 19 bases lying between them. The germline V gene encodes CDR1 LNHDA and CDR2 SQIVND (reference sequence). This CDR3 is CASSSSGTLGDIQYF. The CDR3 DNA sequence: TGTGCCAGTAGTTCTTCCGGGACACTGGGGGACATTCAGTACTTC.

The chain links TRBV5-1 to TRBJ2-7, with 8 bases identical to TRBD1. The CDR3 runs 13 residues. Losses at the gene ends were 5 bases for V and 2 bases for J; bases not matched to a gene: 3. Per germline, CDR1 SGHRS and CDR2 YFSETQ. The CDR3 reads CASRDRVTYEQYF. In nucleotides, the CDR3 is TGCGCCAGCAGGGACAGGGTCACCTACGAGCAGTACTTC.

The chain employs TRBV7-2 and TRBJ1-2; D is unclear. The germline CDR1 and CDR2 sequences are SGHTA and FQGNSA. Trimming cost V 5 bases and J 3 bases, with 16 bases left between them. CDR3 length: 15 amino acids. The CDR3 DNA is TGTGCCAGCAGCCCCCGGGTAAAGGCTGACTATGGCTACACCTTC. This codes for CASSPRVKADYGYTF. Based on the CDR3 plus reference TRBV7-2 and TRBJ1-2, the full variable domain is GAGVSQSPSNKVTEKGKDVELRCDPISGHTALYWYRQSLGQGLEFLIYFQGNSAPDKSGLPSDRFSAERTGGSVSTLTIQRTQQEDSAVYLCASSPRVKADYGYTFGSGTRLTVV.

The chain links TRBV7-9 to TRBJ2-5; D may be TRBD1 (5 bases). This CDR3 has 14 residues. Trimming stripped 3 bases from V and 5 bases from J, with 13 bases between. Germline V lookup: CDR1 SEHNR, CDR2 FQNEAQ (reference sequence). CDR3 nucleotide sequence: TGTGCCAGCAGCTTCTTGCAGGGTCGGGAGACCCAGTACTTC. This gives the protein CASSFLQGRETQYF.

The chain joins TRBV5-1 to TRBJ2-7; D not resolved. Deletions cut 5 bases from V and 0 bases from J, with 9 bases between. The CDR3 is 13 amino acids. Germline values: CDR1 SGHRS, CDR2 YFSETQ. The CDR3 loop is CASRKAASYEQYF. The CDR3, as DNA: TGCGCCAGCAGGAAGGCGGCCTCCTACGAGCAGTACTTC.

The rearrangement joins TRBV6-1 to TRBJ1-2; no definite D call. V lost 7 bases and J 4 bases, leaving 16 bases between the germline ends. The CDR3 runs to 14 residues. The germline V gene encodes CDR1 MNHNS and CDR2 SASEGT. The CDR3 protein is CASTEVWQAYGYTF. CDR3 in DNA: TGTGCCAGCACCGAGGTGTGGCAAGCCTATGGCTACACCTTC.

V is TRBV19 and J is TRBJ1-2, with 9 bases lining up with TRBD1. The V and J ends lost 3 bases and 4 bases, in that order; junction bases with no gene match: 12. CDR1 and CDR2 (germline): LNHDA, SQIVND (reference sequence). This CDR3 is 17 amino acids long. The CDR3 DNA is TGTGCCAGTAGTATTTTGGGCCAACAGGGGGCTATCTATGGCTACACCTTC. It is translated as CASSILGQQGAIYGYTF.

This chain joins TRBV18 and TRBJ1-4; TRBD1 aligns across 7 bases. V lost 2 bases to trimming and J lost 7 bases; unmatched junction nucleotides: 7. Germline V gene data show CDR1 as KGHSH and CDR2 as LQKENI. The CDR3 totals 15 residues. The CDR3 loop is CASSPNQGGSEKLFF. The CDR3, as DNA: TGTGCCAGCTCACCAAACCAGGGGGGTAGTGAAAAACTGTTTTTT.